Each of the 4 T cell receptor beta chains below was sequenced from the same sample in a study of OX40 agonist ivuxolimab in advanced cancers. Generated by immunoSEQ multiplex PCR, the TCRdb table keeps only in-frame clones and is missing some. The sample has tens of thousands of clones; approximately 90% are singletons. Material: CD4+ or CD8+ T cells sorted from blood, obtained in a trial of the OX40 agonist ivuxolimab. These receptors all stem from an adult with an advanced solid tumor such as melanoma, head and neck, liver or kidney cancer.

The CDR3 protein is CSADRVEQFF. The CDR3 DNA follows: TGCAGTGCTGACAGGGTGGAGCAGTTCTTC. This chain connects TRBV20-1 to TRBJ2-1, with 7 bases lining up with TRBD1. CDR1 is DFQATT and CDR2 is SNEGSKA in the germline V gene (reference sequence). This CDR3 has 10 amino acids. V gave up 5 bases and J gave up 10 bases; unmatched junction bases: 2.

The chain joins TRBV5-6 to TRBJ1-4, with D possibly TRBD1 on 5 matching bases. The germline V and J ends were trimmed by 1 base and 8 bases, with 12 bases remaining between them. Germline V gene data show CDR1 as SGHDT and CDR2 as YYEEEE. The CDR3 totals 14 residues. CDR3 in DNA: TGTGCCAGCAGCTTGTTGAGGGCAGGGGAAAAACTGTTTTTT. It yields the protein CASSLLRAGEKLFF.

This chain uses TRBV6-6 with TRBJ2-7; 7 bases are a match to TRBD2. CDR1 is MNHNY and CDR2 is SVGAGI in the germline V gene (reference sequence). The length of the CDR3 is 13 residues. The J segment lost 10 bases and the V segment lost 3 bases, leaving 9 bases of the junction unmatched. The DNA for the CDR3 is TGTGCCAGCAGTTATGGGGGGGGGTTCAGTCAGTACTTC. Translated, it gives CASSYGGGFSQYF.

This chain uses TRBV29-1 with TRBJ1-1; possible D gene TRBD1, 5 bases. Trimming pared 1 base from V and 2 bases from J, leaving 14 bases between. The CDR3 covers 15 residues. From germline, CDR1 is SQVTM and CDR2 ANQGSEA. The CDR3 sequence is CSVEVSGGHNTEAFF. The CDR3 coding sequence is TGCAGCGTTGAAGTTTCCGGAGGACATAACACTGAAGCTTTCTTT.